One TCR beta chain is described in this entry. As yet, its antigen is unknown. This sample stems from a study of identifying expanded T cells in peripheral blood. Whole-study results and caveats: Approximately 1.2 clones differed between technical replicates, versus approximately 16 and 20 over time.

TCRdb's copy holds only in-frame clones and misses some; the assay was immunoSEQ multiplex PCR. The data contain 100,000 to 150,000 clones, less than 90% of them singletons. Healthy donors had no documented immune events, such as infections, while sampled. Germline V gives CDR1 SGHTA, CDR2 FQGNSA. This CDR3 has 13 amino acids. Trimming removed 6 bases from V and 4 bases from J, with 10 bases in between. The sequence came from a person aged 18 to 69 in good health. Sequences were obtained from blood. The rearrangement uses TRBV7-2 and TRBJ1-5; a weak D match, TRBD1 (6 bases). CDR3 in amino acids: CASSRQANQPQHF. In DNA form, the CDR3 reads TGTGCCAGCAGTAGACAGGCTAATCAGCCCCAGCATTTT.